The present entry profiles one T cell receptor beta chain with its context. Antigen: not known. V was pared by 5 bases and J by 8 bases, with 18 bases between. From germline, CDR1 is LNHDA and CDR2 SQIVND (reference sequence). The CDR3 length is 15 residues. TCRdb's table, derived via immunoSEQ multiplex PCR, lists solely in-frame clones and lacks some. In the table there are around 130,000 clones, about 90% of which are singletons. The sample comes from a study of T cell responses to AZD1222 COVID-19 vaccine. Analyses pooled second doses at about 4 or about 12 weeks. Broader study findings: Only after the peak T cell response were repertoires sampled. Among those given AZD1222, only five to seven were seropositive at baseline.

Source: peripheral blood, taken 28 days after the second AZD1222 dose. The gene calls are TRBV19 and TRBJ1-4; D perhaps matches TRBD1 (5 bases). The clonotype was recovered from an adult who received the AZD1222 COVID-19 vaccine. DNA for the CDR3: TGTGCCAGTAGTCACGACCGCCCGGGGGACGAAAAACTGTTTTTT. Protein product: CASSHDRPGDEKLFF.